This TCR beta chain was sequenced in a study of T cell repertoires in cytomegalovirus infection. About the study: Public TCR beta signature analysis indicated the presence of both CMV infection and matching HLA type.

This clonotype was seen repeatedly, ten times or more. The junction had 13 bases not matched to a gene; V was cut back by 2 bases and J by 0 bases. Germline V gene lookup returns CDR1 MGHDK and CDR2 SYGVNS. The CDR3 length is 19 residues. TCRdb reprocessed the reads via MiXCR and lists one record per CDR3 protein. Of 200,000 to 300,000 distinct CDR3 sequences in the sample, roughly 9% were seen once. What was sequenced was PBMCs. The chain links TRBV25-1 to TRBJ2-1; TRBD2 matches at 7 bases. This receptor was taken from a human donor in good health (CMV status not recorded). Some clones in this sample may be carry-over from other donors' samples. CDR3 coding DNA: TGTGCCAGCAGTGAACGGCCGGGGGGTGAACACCTCTCCTACAATGAGCAGTTCTTC. It yields the protein CASSERPGGEHLSYNEQFF.